Sequencing of this TCR beta chain was carried out in a study of spatial heterogeneity in lung cancer. Study-wide results and limits: Mutation counts in tumors were tracked by counts of expanded intratumoral alpha and beta TCRs.

TCRdb re-derived calls from the 5' RACE reads in MiXCR, one entry per CDR3 protein. Counted here are around 20,000 distinct CDR3 sequences, roughly 7% occurring once; the ten biggest clones make up more than 20%. Time point denoted: sample taken at primary tumor resection. From tumor, nontumor lung or frozen PBMC, whole RNA was taken unsorted for sequencing. Germline V gene data show CDR1 as SGHRS and CDR2 as YFSETQ. The CDR3 loop spans 15 amino acids. With 0 bases removed from V and 4 bases from J, the gap between germline ends came to 14 bases. This clonotype was detected many times. Its specificity is not known.

This TCR derives from a female donor with early-stage non-small cell lung cancer. The starting material was lung tumor tissue, obtained at surgery. The rearrangement joins TRBV5-1 to TRBJ2-7; D tentatively fits TRBD1 or TRBD2 (6 bases each). For the CDR3, the DNA is TGCGCCAGCAGCTTGGTAACGGGGGCCGTGTACGAGCAGTACTTC. As protein: CASSLVTGAVYEQYF.